This T cell receptor beta chain comes out of a study of blood T cell repertoires in COVID-19. In the original processing: The authors estimated nucleated cell counts from reference gene primer amplification. The protocol was immunoSEQ multiplex PCR, while the TCRdb copy is restricted to in-frame clones and leaves out a portion. From that table come the V and J calls and clone size; the DNA was used to work out D and trimming. The table shows 120,000 or so clones, with roughly 90% occurring only once. J lost 6 bases, V lost 4 bases, and 2 bases had no gene match. Germline CDR1 and CDR2: LGHDT and YNNKEL (reference sequence). This CDR3 is built from 15 residues.

The sample comprised peripheral blood. The receptor was derived from a man over 45 with active COVID-19. V gene TRBV3-1 (or the pseudogene TRBV3-2) combines with J gene TRBJ2-2; 13 positions match TRBD2. This CDR3 is CASSRTSGGAGELFF. The DNA of the CDR3 is TGTGCCAGCAGCCGAACTAGCGGGGGGGCCGGGGAGCTGTTTTTT.